The 23 T cell receptor beta chains listed next were all sequenced from one sample in a study of T cell responses to AZD1222 COVID-19 vaccine. Sequencing used immunoSEQ multiplex PCR; TCRdb keeps in-frame clones, though not all of them. In the table there are approximately 150,000 clones, 91% of which are singletons. The sequences come from peripheral blood, collected 28 days after the second AZD1222 dose. The receptors derive from an adult who received the AZD1222 COVID-19 vaccine.

The J gene is TRBJ2-3, the V gene TRBV19; D is ambiguous. V was cut by 8 bases and J by 2 bases, with 14 bases left in between. CDR3 length: 14 residues. Germline V gene data show CDR1 as LNHDA and CDR2 as SQIVND (reference sequence). The CDR3 DNA reads as TGTGCCAGTTCCTATGTGGAAAACACAGATACGCAGTATTTT. Its protein is CASSYVENTDTQYF.

V is TRBV7-9 and J is TRBJ1-1; TRBD1 is a possible D gene (5 bases). The germline CDR1 and CDR2 sequences are SEHNR and FQNEAQ (reference sequence). The CDR3 covers 15 residues. The V and J ends lost 1 base and 5 bases respectively, with 14 bases between them. In nucleotides, the CDR3 is TGTGCCAGCAGCTTAGGGGCCTCGGACAAGACTGAAGCTTTCTTT. This codes for CASSLGASDKTEAFF.

This chain uses TRBV5-1 with TRBJ1-5, with a weak D call TRBD1 (5 bases). The germline gives CDR1 SGHRS, CDR2 YFSETQ. This CDR3 has 13 amino acids. V was clipped by 4 bases and J by 5 bases, with 10 bases between them. This CDR3 reads CASSPGKDQPQHF. The CDR3 DNA sequence: TGCGCCAGCAGCCCAGGGAAGGATCAGCCCCAGCATTTT.

Only a few counts were recorded for this clone. V gene TRBV19 combines with J gene TRBJ1-2; D is possibly TRBD1 (5 bases). CDR3 length equals 15 residues. Trimming left V 0 bases short and J 4 bases short, with 12 bases between. Germline V gives CDR1 LNHDA, CDR2 SQIVND (reference sequence). This CDR3 is CASSIDQGLGYGYTF. The CDR3 DNA is TGTGCCAGTAGTATAGATCAGGGACTGGGCTATGGCTACACCTTC.

The chain employs TRBV20-1 and TRBJ2-7; 11 positions match TRBD2. The CDR3 length is 19 residues. The trim removed 3 bases at V and 3 bases at J, leaving 19 bases unmatched. Per germline, CDR1 DFQATT and CDR2 SNEGSKA (reference sequence). The CDR3 DNA sequence: TGCAGTGCTAGTCGCCGGTTCGCATTAGGGGGACTAGCGGACTACGAGCAGTACTTC. Protein product: CSASRRFALGGLADYEQYF.

This rearrangement joins TRBV5-4 to TRBJ2-5, with TRBD2 matching over 12 bases. The CDR3 sequence is 15 residues long. CDR1 and CDR2 from the germline V gene are SGHNT and YYREEE (reference sequence). V lost 4 bases, J lost 2 bases, and 3 bases stayed unmatched. The CDR3 DNA sequence: TGTGCCAGCAGCACTAGCGGGGGGTCTCAAGAGACCCAGTACTTC. Its translation: CASSTSGGSQETQYF.

This clone was seen a single time. The genes are TRBV19 and TRBJ1-5; 7 nucleotides line up with TRBD1. CDR3 size: 15 residues. J lost 7 bases, V lost 2 bases, and 8 bases had no gene match. Germline CDR1 reads LNHDA; CDR2 reads SQIVND (reference sequence). CDR3 protein: CASSIPGQSFQPQHF. The CDR3 DNA sequence: TGTGCCAGTAGTATACCGGGACAGAGTTTCCAGCCCCAGCATTTT.

In DNA, the CDR3 is TGCAGCGTACAGGTTAAGAGGGACGAAAAACTGTTTTTT. Translated, it gives CSVQVKRDEKLFF. The gene calls are TRBV29-1 and TRBJ1-4, with D possibly TRBD1 on 5 matching bases. Germline loops: CDR1 SQVTM, CDR2 ANQGSEA. The CDR3 has 13 amino acids. V lost 6 bases and J 8 bases, leaving 16 bases between the germline ends. The variable domain in full, completed from reference TRBV29-1 and TRBJ1-4, reads SAVISQKPSRDICQRGTSLTIQCQVDSQVTMMFWYRQQPGQSLTLIATANQGSEATYESGFVIDKFPISRPNLTFSTLTVSNMSPEDSSIYLCSVQVKRDEKLFFGSGTQLSVL.

This chain joins TRBV18 and TRBJ1-1; tentative D call: TRBD1 (5 bases). Per the germline V gene, CDR1 is KGHSH and CDR2 is LQKENI. The CDR3 runs to 15 residues. The V and J ends lost 3 bases and 1 base respectively, with 12 bases between them. In nucleotides, the CDR3 is TGTGCCAGCTCACCTTTGGGGGAGGGGAACACTGAAGCTTTCTTT. It translates to CASSPLGEGNTEAFF.

The gene calls are TRBV13 and TRBJ1-1, with 9 bases aligning to TRBD1. The length of the CDR3 is 17 residues. CDR1 PRHDT and CDR2 FYEKMQ come from the germline V gene (reference sequence). With V trimmed by 6 bases and J by 0 bases, 11 bases remained unmatched. The CDR3, as DNA: TGTGCCAGCAGACTTACAGGGGGCTGGGGAATGAACACTGAAGCTTTCTTT. It is translated as CASRLTGGWGMNTEAFF.

This clone was observed a handful of times. The rearrangement links TRBV11-3 to TRBJ2-1; 7 positions agree with TRBD2. The germline V gene encodes CDR1 SGHNT and CDR2 YENEEA. This CDR3 spans 15 amino acids. V shed 5 bases and J 9 bases; nucleotides not matched to a gene: 13. The CDR3 region is CASSMRGSAGGEQFF. The CDR3 DNA is TGTGCCAGCAGCATGCGGGGGAGCGCCGGGGGTGAGCAGTTCTTC. The full variable domain, in which reference TRBV11-3 and TRBJ2-1 provide the parts outside the CDR3, is EAGVVQSPRYKIIEKKQPVAFWCNPISGHNTLYWYLQNLGQGPELLIRYENEEAVDDSQLPKDRFSAERLKGVDSTLKIQPAELGDSAVYLCASSMRGSAGGEQFFGPGTRLTVL.

V gene TRBV4-2 combines with J gene TRBJ2-3; D is possibly TRBD1 or TRBD2 (5 bases each). Trimming left V 5 bases short and J 8 bases short, with 23 bases between. CDR1 is LGHNA, CDR2 YNFKEQ, per germline. The CDR3 is made up of 16 amino acids. CDR3 bases: TGTGCCAGCAGCAGCAAGAATGAGGGTTCCGGGGCTACGCAGTATTTT. This sequence encodes CASSSKNEGSGATQYF.

The chain is built from TRBV6-2 or TRBV6-3 and TRBJ1-2; 9 bases fit TRBD1. Germline V gene lookup returns CDR1 MNHEY and CDR2 SVGEGT. Trimming took 2 bases from V and 6 from J; bases not matched to a gene: 7. CDR3 length: 15 residues. In nucleotides, the CDR3 is TGTGCCAGCAGTTACGGTACAGGGGGCTCGGATGGCTACACCTTC. This translates into CASSYGTGGSDGYTF.

The chain is built from TRBV14 and TRBJ1-6, with D unresolved. The germline V gene encodes CDR1 SGHDN and CDR2 FVKESK. V lost 2 bases and J 3 bases, leaving 8 bases between the germline ends. This CDR3 has 15 residues. This CDR3 is CASSQFLGYNSPLHF. For the CDR3, the DNA is TGTGCCAGCAGCCAATTCTTGGGCTATAATTCACCCCTCCACTTT.

This clone was found once. The chain uses TRBV13 and TRBJ1-1; weak D call: TRBD1 (5 bases). CDR1 and CDR2 from the germline V gene are PRHDT and FYEKMQ (reference sequence). Trimming removed 4 bases from V and 0 bases from J, with 15 bases in between. CDR3 length equals 16 residues. The DNA for the CDR3 is TGTGCCAGCAGCTCGCTGGCCAGGGCCATGAACACTGAAGCTTTCTTT. It codes for CASSSLARAMNTEAFF.

This chain links TRBV5-6 with TRBJ1-1, with TRBD1 matching 7 bases. V lost 3 bases, J lost 0 bases, and 11 bases stayed unmatched. The CDR3 length is 17 residues. Germline V gene lookup returns CDR1 SGHDT and CDR2 YYEEEE. CDR3 in DNA: TGTGCCAGCAGCTCGGACCCGGGACAGAAGTTGAACACTGAAGCTTTCTTT. It specifies CASSSDPGQKLNTEAFF.

The V gene is TRBV29-1, the J gene TRBJ2-1; D gene ambiguous. The V end lost 3 bases, the J end lost 7 bases, and 7 bases lay between the germline ends. The CDR3 totals 11 residues. From germline, CDR1 is SQVTM and CDR2 ANQGSEA. The CDR3 nucleotides are TGCAGCGTTGAGCTGGGGAATGAGCAGTTCTTC. Translated: CSVELGNEQFF.

The chain couples TRBV19 to TRBJ1-5, with a tentative D call TRBD1 (6 bases). Germline CDR1 LNHDA, CDR2 SQIVND (reference sequence). CDR3 size: 15 residues. Trimming cost V 5 bases and J 1 base, with 12 bases left between them. The CDR3, as DNA: TGTGCCAGTAGTTCACGCGACAGGAGCAATCAGCCCCAGCATTTT. Protein sequence: CASSSRDRSNQPQHF.

The V gene is TRBV2, the J gene TRBJ2-1; D not resolved. This CDR3 has 13 residues. V gave up 2 bases and J gave up 8 bases, with 10 bases separating them. Per germline, CDR1 SNHLY and CDR2 FYNNEI. The DNA for the CDR3 is TGTGCCAGCAGTGAAATCAGCGTAGATGAGCAGTTCTTC. This encodes CASSEISVDEQFF. The full variable domain, completed using reference TRBV2 and TRBJ2-1, is EPEVTQTPSHQVTQMGQEVILRCVPISNHLYFYWYRQILGQKVEFLVSFYNNEISEKSEIFDDQFSVERPDGSNFTLKIRSTKLEDSAMYFCASSEISVDEQFFGPGTRLTVL.

The chain links TRBV27 to TRBJ2-5; tentatively, D is TRBD2 (7 bases). CDR1 MNHEY and CDR2 SMNVEV come from the germline V gene (reference sequence). There are 14 residues in the CDR3. The V end was cut by 0 bases, the J end by 5 bases, with 10 bases between. The CDR3 is CASSLSGGRETQYF. DNA for the CDR3: TGTGCCAGCAGTTTATCCGGGGGGCGCGAGACCCAGTACTTC.

The rearrangement uses TRBV5-4 and TRBJ1-1, with D maybe TRBD1 (5 bases). The germline V gene has CDR1 SGHNT and CDR2 YYREEE (reference sequence). The CDR3 spans 14 residues. Trimming removed 4 bases from V and 3 bases from J, with 13 bases in between. CDR3 amino acids: CASSTGGVHTEAFF. Here the CDR3 DNA reads TGTGCCAGCAGCACGGGGGGGGTACACACTGAAGCTTTCTTT.

The chain combines TRBV5-4 with TRBJ1-2; D remains unclear. Germline V gene sequence: CDR1 SGHNT, CDR2 YYREEE (reference sequence). This CDR3 contains 12 residues. Trimming pared 4 bases from V and 6 bases from J, leaving 10 bases between. Here the CDR3 reads CASSNPVNGYTF. The CDR3 DNA sequence: TGTGCCAGCAGCAACCCGGTGAATGGCTACACCTTC.

V and J are TRBV2 and TRBJ2-5, with D perhaps TRBD2 (5 bases). Looked up from germline, CDR1 is SNHLY and CDR2 is FYNNEI. The V gene lost 9 bases and the J gene lost 5 bases, with 16 bases spanning the gap. The CDR3 sequence is 13 residues long. The DNA for the CDR3 is TGTGCCAGAAACTCGAACCGAGGGGAGACCCAGTACTTC. Amino acid sequence: CARNSNRGETQYF.